The T cell receptor beta chain under discussion was sequenced for a study of blood T cell repertoires in COVID-19. Across the whole study: T cells, B-cell-depleted T cells, or PBMCs supplied cDNA or gDNA.

The germline V gene has CDR1 MNHEY and CDR2 SVGAGI. J was trimmed by 1 base and V by 6 bases; bases with no gene match: 5. This CDR3 has 15 residues. This table comes from immunoSEQ multiplex PCR, and its TCRdb copy is limited to in-frame clones, with some not included. In the table there are fewer than 30,000 clones, 70% to 90% of which are singletons. Patients in Seattle were enrolled during active infection, then followed longitudinally. Specimen: peripheral blood. The chain combines TRBV6-5 with TRBJ2-3, with 9 bases that match TRBD2. This clonotype was obtained from a woman aged 80 or over with COVID-19, enrolled during active disease. CDR3 nucleotides: TGTGCCAGCAGCCTACTAGCGGGTGGCACAGATACGCAGTATTTT. Its protein product is CASSLLAGGTDTQYF.